Listed below are T cell receptor beta chains from one sample, sequenced in a study of cytomegalovirus exposure and HLA in healthy donors. The assay was immunoSEQ multiplex PCR, and TCRdb's table has in-frame clones only and misses some. Counted here are approximately 190,000 clones, 70% to 85% occurring once; the ten biggest clones make up 3.4%. Sequenced material: PBMCs. The source of these receptors is a man aged 35 to 55 in good health and CMV-seropositive. Both conserved end residues are part of each CDR3. A D gene is named only where the DNA matches it firmly. Size is omitted from some rows. Given values are once, few, many or a class for expanded clones.

j_call v_call d_call clone_size cdr3_aa cdr3_nt
TRBJ2-5 TRBV14 . . CASSQQGRWETQYF TGTGCCAGCAGCCAACAGGGTCGGTGGGAGACCCAGTACTTC
TRBJ2-3 TRBV5-1 TRBD2 . CASSFEAGAGTDTQYF TGCGCCAGCAGCTTCGAAGCGGGAGCGGGCACAGATACGCAGTATTTT
TRBJ1-6 TRBV6-1 TRBD1 . CASSIRDRDNSPLHF TGTGCCAGCAGTATCCGGGACAGAGATAATTCACCCCTCCACTTT
TRBJ2-7 TRBV7-9 TRBD1 . CASSQGEWSYEQYF TGTGCCAGCAGCCAGGGGGAGTGGTCCTACGAGCAGTACTTC
TRBJ2-1 TRBV7-9 TRBD2 . CASSPPIREGRYNEQFF TGTGCCAGCAGCCCTCCAATCAGGGAGGGCCGATACAATGAGCAGTTCTTC
TRBJ2-6 TRBV2 TRBD2 . CASRLGRALRPGANVLTF TGTGCCAGCAGGTTAGGGAGGGCACTCCGTCCTGGGGCCAACGTCCTGACTTTC
TRBJ1-6 TRBV2 . . CASSAGGEDSPLHF TGTGCCAGCAGTGCGGGGGGCGAGGATTCACCCCTCCACTTT
TRBJ1-6 TRBV9 . . CASSPKDTLGSPLHF TGTGCCAGCAGCCCAAAAGACACCTTGGGTTCACCCCTCCACTTT
TRBJ2-7 TRBV28 . few CASAERTYEQYF TGTGCCAGCGCCGAGCGGACCTACGAGCAGTACTTC
TRBJ1-5 TRBV27 TRBD1 . CASSLGQGPNQPQHF TGTGCCAGCAGTTTAGGACAGGGTCCCAATCAGCCCCAGCATTTT
TRBJ2-7 TRBV6-5 TRBD1 . CATRDSSYEQYF TGTGCCACCCGGGACAGCTCCTACGAGCAGTACTTC
TRBJ1-2 TRBV15 . . CATSRDGPSGYTF TGTGCCACCAGCAGAGATGGGCCCTCCGGCTACACCTTC
TRBJ2-7 TRBV5-1 TRBD2 few CASSEAVGREGEQYF TGCGCCAGCAGCGAGGCGGTGGGCAGGGAGGGCGAGCAGTACTTC
TRBJ1-5 TRBV25-1 . . CASSGGEGRPQHF TGTGCCAGCAGTGGTGGAGAGGGTCGGCCCCAGCATTTT
TRBJ2-5 TRBV9 TRBD2 . CASSAQGGLAGQETQYF TGTGCCAGCAGCGCCCAGGGTGGTTTAGCGGGTCAAGAGACCCAGTACTTC
TRBJ2-1 TRBV13 TRBD2 . CASSLVRRTSGIDEQFF TGTGCCAGCAGCTTAGTCCGTAGGACTAGCGGGATTGATGAGCAGTTCTTC
TRBJ2-1 TRBV5-1 . . CASSPGARNEQFF TGCGCCAGCAGCCCGGGAGCAAGGAATGAGCAGTTCTTC
TRBJ1-5 TRBV27 . . CASSLRGRANQPQHF TGTGCCAGCAGTTTAAGAGGCAGAGCAAATCAGCCCCAGCATTTT
TRBJ2-3 TRBV5-1 . . CASSLVSLADTQYF TGCGCCAGCAGCTTGGTTTCCCTTGCAGATACGCAGTATTTT
TRBJ2-4 TRBV27 . . CASSLFGGEVIQYF TGTGCCAGCAGTTTATTTGGGGGCGAGGTCATTCAGTACTTC
TRBJ1-2 TRBV2 TRBD1 . CASSEGDRENGYTF TGTGCCAGCAGTGAAGGGGACAGAGAAAATGGCTACACCTTC
TRBJ2-1 TRBV6-5 TRBD1 . CASEESRTGNNEQFF TGTGCCAGCGAGGAATCGAGGACAGGGAACAATGAGCAGTTCTTC
TRBJ2-5 TRBV18 . . CASSPPGQETQYF TGTGCCAGCTCACCTCCGGGACAAGAGACCCAGTACTTC
TRBJ2-5 TRBV6-5 . . CASGQGQQETQYF TGTGCCAGCGGTCAGGGGCAACAAGAGACCCAGTACTTC
TRBJ2-7 TRBV2 TRBD1 . CASSRTGLSHEQYF TGTGCCAGCAGCAGGACAGGGCTAAGCCACGAGCAGTACTTC
TRBJ1-6 TRBV6-5 TRBD1 . CASNRDRGNSPLHF TGTGCCAGCAACAGGGACAGGGGTAATTCACCCCTCCACTTT
TRBJ1-6 TRBV5-1 TRBD1 . CASSLGQGINSPLHF TGCGCCAGCAGCTTGGGACAGGGGATCAATTCACCCCTCCACTTT
TRBJ2-7 TRBV21-1 . . CASRDRVNYEQYF TGTGCCAGCAGGGACAGGGTAAACTACGAGCAGTACTTC
TRBJ2-4 TRBV11-2 TRBD2 . CASSQYGGVGNIQYF TGTGCCAGCAGTCAATACGGGGGGGTTGGGAACATTCAGTACTTC
TRBJ1-5 TRBV28 . . CASSLVEGHQPQHF TGTGCCAGCAGTTTAGTGGAGGGGCATCAGCCCCAGCATTTT
TRBJ1-5 TRBV6-1 . . CASSEGWQVNQPQHF TGTGCCAGCAGTGAAGGATGGCAGGTTAATCAGCCCCAGCATTTT
TRBJ2-7 TRBV9 . few CASSVRLQAHYEQYF TGTGCCAGCAGCGTTCGTCTTCAGGCGCACTACGAGCAGTACTTC
TRBJ1-2 TRBV6-1 TRBD1 . CASRYGQGNYGYTF TGTGCCAGCAGATACGGACAGGGGAACTATGGCTACACCTTC
TRBJ2-7 TRBV27 TRBD2 . CASSPLAGAYEQYF TGTGCCAGCAGCCCTCTGGCGGGAGCTTACGAGCAGTACTTC
TRBJ2-3 TRBV11-1 . few CASSPLETDTQYF TGTGCCAGCAGTCCGCTAGAGACAGATACGCAGTATTTT
TRBJ2-1 TRBV6-1 TRBD2 once CASTQGLAGNEQFF TGTGCCAGCACCCAGGGACTAGCGGGGAATGAGCAGTTCTTC
TRBJ2-1 TRBV29-1 . . CSVSRGNEQFF TGCAGCGTGTCCAGGGGTAATGAGCAGTTCTTC
TRBJ2-5 TRBV4-3 TRBD2 . CASSKKRERKTQYF TGCGCCAGCAGCAAAAAGCGGGAGAGGAAGACCCAGTACTTC
TRBJ2-7 TRBV4-1 TRBD2 once CASSQVLAGESEQYF TGCGCCAGCAGCCAAGTTTTAGCGGGAGAGTCCGAGCAGTACTTC
TRBJ2-5 TRBV7-2 . . CASSLGGQGTQYF TGTGCCAGCAGCTTAGGCGGGCAAGGAACCCAGTACTTC
TRBJ1-1 TRBV7-2 . . CASTFRIGRPNTEAFF TGTGCCAGCACCTTTAGAATCGGCAGGCCGAACACTGAAGCTTTCTTT
TRBJ2-7 TRBV4-2 TRBD2 . CASSHGLGAYEQYF TGTGCCAGCAGCCACGGACTAGGCGCGTACGAGCAGTACTTC
TRBJ1-2 TRBV9 TRBD1 . CASSDPGQGNGYTF TGTGCCAGCAGCGACCCCGGACAGGGCAACGGCTACACCTTC
TRBJ1-1 TRBV18 . . CASSPPGTPAGFF TGTGCCAGCTCACCACCCGGGACACCGGCTGGGTTCTTT
TRBJ2-7 TRBV18 TRBD1 . CASSPPRWTGDRSSYEQYF TGTGCCAGCTCACCACCCCGGTGGACAGGGGACAGGAGCTCCTACGAGCAGTACTTC
TRBJ1-5 TRBV4-2 . . CASSQDWGGENQPQHF TGTGCCAGCAGCCAAGATTGGGGAGGGGAAAATCAGCCCCAGCATTTT
TRBJ2-7 TRBV25-1 . . CASSEWAGQIGEQYF TGTGCCAGCAGTGAATGGGCAGGGCAAATCGGCGAGCAGTACTTC
TRBJ2-3 TRBV6-5 TRBD2 . CASGIGRRSDTQYF TGTGCCAGCGGAATCGGGAGGAGGTCAGATACGCAGTATTTT
TRBJ1-1 TRBV19 . . CASSTQGSREAFF TGTGCCAGTAGTACCCAGGGGTCGAGAGAAGCTTTCTTT
TRBJ1-4 TRBV2 TRBD1 few CASTRDRVNEKLFF TGTGCCAGCACCCGGGACAGGGTAAATGAAAAACTGTTTTTT
TRBJ1-2 TRBV4-3 . . CASSQQARGEVYGYTF TGCGCCAGCAGCCAACAGGCCAGGGGTGAGGTCTATGGCTACACCTTC
TRBJ2-7 TRBV27 . . CASSQGGPYEQYF TGTGCCAGCAGCCAAGGGGGACCCTACGAGCAGTACTTC
TRBJ1-1 TRBV4-3 TRBD1 . CASSQQGDTEAFF TGCGCCAGCAGCCAGCAGGGGGACACTGAAGCTTTCTTT
TRBJ1-5 TRBV12-5 TRBD1 few CASGRGQTSNQPQHF TGTGCTAGTGGCCGGGGACAGACTAGCAATCAGCCCCAGCATTTT
TRBJ1-2 TRBV5-1 TRBD1 few CASSSEDRAYGYTF TGTGCCAGCAGCTCCGAAGACAGGGCCTATGGCTACACCTTC
TRBJ2-1 TRBV11-1 TRBD2 . CASSLIAGGYNEQFF TGTGCCAGCAGCTTAATAGCGGGAGGTTACAATGAGCAGTTCTTC
TRBJ2-5 TRBV7-2 . once CASSLQGMGTETQYF TGTGCCAGCAGCTTGCAGGGAATGGGCACGGAGACCCAGTACTTC
TRBJ2-7 TRBV18 TRBD1 . CASSPPGQGALEQYF TGTGCCAGCTCACCCCCGGGACAGGGGGCCCTCGAGCAGTACTTC
TRBJ2-5 TRBV6-6 . few CASTGGSGTEGETQYF TGTGCCAGCACGGGGGGTAGCGGGACAGAGGGAGAGACCCAGTACTTC